These 27 T cell receptor beta chains originate from one sample sequenced in a study of Ad26.COV2.S vaccination and SARS-CoV-2 variants. The method was immunoSEQ multiplex PCR; TCRdb's version includes in-frame clones alone and lacks a portion of them. The data hold 200,000 to 300,000 clones, with around 85% observed a single time. Documented treatment: approximately 18 received Ad26.COV2.S at low or high dose, single or two shots; 5 received placebo; per-sample allocation not given. Specimens were obtained on day 63 following the first vaccine or placebo injection. The sequencing here drew on peripheral blood, taken in a trial of Ad26.COV2.S vaccine versus placebo. All receptors come from a person between 18 and 59 years old who received the Ad26.COV2.S COVID-19 vaccine or a placebo.

This clone was seen more than once but under ten times. The CDR3 is CASSTRRTSGRFGTDTQYF. DNA for the CDR3: TGTGCCAGCAGTACGAGAAGGACTAGCGGGAGGTTTGGCACAGATACGCAGTATTTT. The chain joins TRBV6-2 or TRBV6-3 to TRBJ2-3; 14 bases agree with TRBD2. J gave up 1 base and V 5 bases, and 11 bases lay outside the gene matches. This CDR3 has 19 residues. In germline, CDR1 is MNHEY, CDR2 SVGEGT.

The chain joins TRBV5-1 to TRBJ1-2, with D tentatively TRBD1 (5 bases). In germline, CDR1 is SGHRS, CDR2 YFSETQ. The CDR3 runs to 16 residues. Between the trimmed V and J ends, which lost 0 bases and 0 bases, there was a span of 12 bases. CDR3 sequence reads: CASSLEGTQANYGYTF. The CDR3 DNA reads as TGCGCCAGCAGCTTGGAGGGGACGCAAGCTAACTATGGCTACACCTTC.

This clone showed up just a few times. The chain uses TRBV7-2 and TRBJ2-3, with D perhaps TRBD1 or TRBD2 (5 bases each). Germline V CDR1 and CDR2: SGHTA, FQGNSA. V was clipped by 3 bases and J by 2 bases, with 9 bases between them. The CDR3 runs 14 residues. The DNA for the CDR3 is TGTGCCAGCAGCTTGGGGGACGACACAGATACGCAGTATTTT. This encodes CASSLGDDTDTQYF.

The gene calls are TRBV24-1 and TRBJ2-5; D possibly corresponds to TRBD2 (6 bases). Germline CDR1 and CDR2: KGHDR and SFDVKD. This CDR3 has 15 residues. The V gene lost 3 bases and the J gene lost 3 bases, with 13 bases spanning the gap. The CDR3: CATSDRLEREETQYF. The CDR3 region has the DNA TGTGCCACCAGTGATAGACTAGAGCGAGAAGAGACCCAGTACTTC.

This chain uses TRBV29-1 with TRBJ2-7; 10 nucleotides align to TRBD1. This CDR3 region has 12 residues. V lost 3 bases, J lost 6 bases, and 2 bases stayed unmatched. CDR1 is SQVTM, CDR2 ANQGSEA, per germline. The CDR3 coding sequence is TGCAGCGTTGAGAGGACAGGGGGCGAGCAGTACTTC. Protein: CSVERTGGEQYF.

This chain uses TRBV7-6 with TRBJ2-1, with 12 bases aligning to TRBD2. Trimming cost V 4 bases and J 7 bases; bases outside gene matches: 11. Germline CDR1 reads SGHVS; CDR2 reads FNYEAQ. The CDR3 consists of 17 residues. The CDR3 nucleotides read TGTGCCAGCAGCTCCGGACCACCCGGGACTAGCGGGAATGAGCAGTTCTTC. Translated: CASSSGPPGTSGNEQFF.

This chain joins TRBV7-6 and TRBJ2-1, with 8 bases aligning to TRBD1. Trimming at V came to 4 bases and at J to 5 bases, leaving 10 bases not matched to a gene. The CDR3 has 16 residues. The germline CDR1 and CDR2 sequences are SGHVS and FNYEAQ. As DNA, the CDR3 is TGTGCCAGCAGCTCGGACAGGGTCCTTTCTGACAATGAGCAGTTCTTC. Protein sequence: CASSSDRVLSDNEQFF.

V gene TRBV3-1 (or the pseudogene TRBV3-2) combines with J gene TRBJ1-4; D ambiguous. Germline CDR1 reads LGHDT; CDR2 reads YNNKEL (reference sequence). This CDR3 comprises 13 residues. V lost 0 bases and J lost 8, with 7 bases in between. Here the CDR3 reads CASSQDSGEKLFF. The CDR3 coding sequence is TGTGCCAGCAGCCAAGATTCTGGCGAAAAACTGTTTTTT.

This sequence joins TRBV18 and TRBJ2-4; D is possibly TRBD1 (5 bases). Germline V CDR1 and CDR2: KGHSH, LQKENI. Trimming pared 0 bases from V and 7 bases from J, leaving 10 bases between. CDR3 size: 14 residues. The CDR3 coding sequence is TGTGCCAGCTCACCACCGGCAGGGTCTAACATTCAGTACTTC. It translates to CASSPPAGSNIQYF.

J is TRBJ2-2 and V is TRBV19; perhaps TRBD2 as D (6 bases). V was shortened by 9 bases and J by 4 bases, with 30 bases between the two germline ends. The CDR3 loop spans 19 amino acids. Germline assignment: CDR1 LNHDA and CDR2 SQIVND (reference sequence). In DNA form, the CDR3 reads TGTGCCAGCACCTCCTTGGCGGGGACCGAATTCCGTCGCACCGGGGAGCTGTTTTTT. It codes for CASTSLAGTEFRRTGELFF.

The chain couples TRBV6-1 to TRBJ2-7; D perhaps matches TRBD1 (6 bases). Per germline, CDR1 MNHNS and CDR2 SASEGT. CDR3 length equals 14 residues. The ends were cut back, 1 base at V and 6 bases at J, with 13 bases in the middle. In DNA form, the CDR3 reads TGTGCCAGCAGTGAAGGACAGGAAGCGGCCGAGCAGTACGTC. This sequence encodes CASSEGQEAAEQYV.

This chain joins TRBV14 and TRBJ1-1; the D gene is possibly TRBD1 (5 bases). The CDR3 runs to 13 residues. Trimming removed 4 bases at V and 3 bases at J, with 9 bases between. CDR1 is SGHDN and CDR2 is FVKESK in the germline V gene. The CDR3 nucleotides read TGTGCCAGCAGCCGAAAGGGGTACACTGAAGCTTTCTTT. Amino acids: CASSRKGYTEAFF.

The count of this clone is one. The V and J genes are TRBV18 and TRBJ2-1, with unresolved D. Trimming took off 3 bases at V and 5 bases at J, with 11 bases between the two ends. The germline gives CDR1 KGHSH, CDR2 LQKENI. The CDR3 is 14 amino acids. The CDR3 nucleotides read TGTGCCAGCTCACCTAGCCCCAATCACAATGAGCAGTTCTTC. Amino acid sequence: CASSPSPNHNEQFF.

The chain couples TRBV4-2 to TRBJ2-1; the match to TRBD2 covers 10 bases. The CDR3 covers 15 residues. Germline CDR1 reads LGHNA; CDR2 reads YNFKEQ. Germline trimming cut 5 bases from V and 4 bases from J; bases unmatched to any gene: 5. CDR3 bases: TGTGCCAGCAGCAGTACTAGCGGGGAATACAATGAGCAGTTCTTC. Translating gives CASSSTSGEYNEQFF.

CDR3 sequence (DNA): TGTGCCAGCAGTGAAATCTCCCACACCGGGGAGCTGTTTTTT. This codes for CASSEISHTGELFF. The J gene is TRBJ2-2, the V gene TRBV25-1; D is undetermined. This CDR3 spans 14 amino acids. Germline values: CDR1 MGHDK, CDR2 SYGVNS. Trimming cost V 2 bases and J 3 bases, with 7 bases left between them.

The J gene is TRBJ1-2, the V gene TRBV5-4; TRBD1 aligns across 7 bases. The CDR3 sequence is 16 residues long. Trimming at V came to 2 bases and at J to 8 bases, leaving 15 bases not matched to a gene. The germline CDR1 and CDR2 sequences are SGHNT and YYREEE (reference sequence). CDR3 residues: CASSLTGGGLWTGYTF. In DNA form, the CDR3 reads TGTGCCAGCAGCTTAACTGGAGGGGGCCTGTGGACGGGCTACACCTTC.

This chain links TRBV30 with TRBJ2-1; D ambiguous. V was cut by 4 bases and J by 6 bases, with 7 bases left in between. CDR1 is GTSNPN and CDR2 is SVGIG in the germline V gene (reference sequence). CDR3 length equals 11 residues. The CDR3 nucleotides read TGTGCCTGGAACCGGGCCAATGAGCAGTTCTTC. Translating it yields CAWNRANEQFF.

V gene TRBV25-1 combines with J gene TRBJ1-1, with D possibly TRBD1 on 5 matching bases. The CDR3 extends over 15 amino acids. V dropped 8 bases and J dropped 4 bases, with 20 bases sitting between them. CDR1 is MGHDK, CDR2 SYGVNS, per germline. In DNA, the CDR3 is TGTGCCAGCGGTACGAGCACCGGGGGGGTCACTGAAGCTTTCTTT. It codes for CASGTSTGGVTEAFF.

This clone was counted a single time. The V and J genes are TRBV27 and TRBJ2-3; D unclear. The CDR3 sequence is 14 residues long. Trimming shortened V by 0 bases and J by 4 bases, and 8 bases separated the two germline ends. Germline values: CDR1 MNHEY, CDR2 SMNVEV (reference sequence). The CDR3 DNA follows: TGTGCCAGCAGTTTATCAGATGGGCCAGATACGCAGTATTTT. It is translated as CASSLSDGPDTQYF.

The chain recombines TRBV5-5 with TRBJ2-7, with 7 positions matching TRBD1. Looked up from germline, CDR1 is SGHKS and CDR2 is YYEKEE (reference sequence). The junction had 10 bases not matched to a gene; V was cut back by 4 bases and J by 3 bases. CDR3 length equals 15 residues. The DNA of the CDR3 is TGTGCCAGCAGCCCTGGACAGGTCGGCTTCTACGAGCAGTACTTC. Translation: CASSPGQVGFYEQYF.

This chain joins TRBV4-1 and TRBJ1-2; possible D gene TRBD1, 5 bases. The V gene lost 0 bases and the J gene lost 7 bases, with 12 bases spanning the gap. CDR3 size: 14 residues. Germline-derived CDR1 and CDR2 are MGHRA and YSYEKL. The CDR3 sequence is CASSQEGRGGGYTF. The CDR3 nucleotides read TGCGCCAGCAGCCAAGAAGGAAGGGGTGGTGGCTACACCTTC.

The rearrangement uses TRBV7-2 and TRBJ2-5, with 7 bases aligning to TRBD2. Germline lookup yields CDR1 SGHTA and CDR2 FQGNSA. The CDR3 is made up of 15 amino acids. The V gene end was trimmed by 5 bases and the J gene end by 2 bases; junction bases not matched to a gene: 8. The CDR3 bases are TGTGCCAGCAGCCCTCCCGGGGGGAGACAAGAGACCCAGTACTTC. This sequence encodes CASSPPGGRQETQYF.

The rearrangement joins TRBV18 to TRBJ1-5; D is perhaps TRBD1 (5 bases). Germline V gene sequence: CDR1 KGHSH, CDR2 LQKENI. Trimming took 3 bases from V and 2 from J, leaving 17 bases between them. The CDR3 has 17 amino acids. CDR3 sequence reads: CASSPTQQGAGNQPQHF. DNA for the CDR3: TGTGCCAGCTCACCGACACAGCAGGGTGCAGGCAATCAGCCCCAGCATTTT.

The chain links TRBV6-5 to TRBJ1-2; TRBD1 agrees at 9 bases. J was trimmed by 3 bases and V by 2 bases; bases with no gene match: 7. The CDR3 has 16 residues. Per the germline V gene, CDR1 is MNHEY and CDR2 is SVGAGI. The CDR3 bases are TGTGCCAGCAGTTACACACAACAGGGGGCTCACTATGGCTACACCTTC. Encoded protein: CASSYTQQGAHYGYTF.

This chain links TRBV9 with TRBJ2-2, with 10 bases lining up with TRBD1. The trim removed 4 bases at V and 1 base at J, leaving 13 bases unmatched. CDR3 length: 19 amino acids. The germline V gene has CDR1 SGDLS and CDR2 YYNGEE. CDR3 amino acids: CASSLKRTGGNRNTGELFF. The CDR3 DNA is TGTGCCAGCAGCCTCAAGCGGACAGGGGGTAATAGGAACACCGGGGAGCTGTTTTTT.

The rearrangement links TRBV30 to TRBJ2-3; 14 bases are shared with TRBD2. Germline CDR1 and CDR2: GTSNPN and SVGIG (reference sequence). This CDR3 has 16 residues. V lost 2 bases to trimming and J lost 4 bases; unmatched junction nucleotides: 5. The CDR3 protein is CAWSPTSGRVADTQYF. The CDR3 DNA sequence: TGTGCCTGGAGTCCGACTAGCGGGAGGGTGGCAGATACGCAGTATTTT.

This clone was counted only a few times. The V gene is TRBV4-1, the J gene TRBJ2-5; 7 nucleotides match TRBD2. The ends lost 3 bases at V and 3 bases at J; junction bases unmatched: 10. CDR3 length: 16 residues. CDR1 and CDR2 from the germline V gene are MGHRA and YSYEKL. CDR3 in amino acids: CASSHLGRGLKETQYF. The CDR3 nucleotides are TGCGCCAGCAGCCACCTAGGGAGGGGCTTGAAAGAGACCCAGTACTTC.